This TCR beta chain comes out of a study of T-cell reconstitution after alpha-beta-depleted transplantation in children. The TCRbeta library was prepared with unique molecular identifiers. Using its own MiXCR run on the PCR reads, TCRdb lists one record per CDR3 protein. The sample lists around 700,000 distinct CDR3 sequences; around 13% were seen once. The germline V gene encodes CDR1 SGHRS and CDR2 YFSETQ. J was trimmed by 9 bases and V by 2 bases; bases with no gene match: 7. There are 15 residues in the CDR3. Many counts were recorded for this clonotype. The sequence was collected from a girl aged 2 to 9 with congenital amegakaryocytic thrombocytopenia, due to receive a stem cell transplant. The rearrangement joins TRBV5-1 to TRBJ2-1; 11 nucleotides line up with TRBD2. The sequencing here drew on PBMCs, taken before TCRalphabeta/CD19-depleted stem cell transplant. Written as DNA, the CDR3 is TGCGCCAGCAGCTTTGCAACTAGCGGGGGCGGTGAGCAGTTCTTC. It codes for CASSFATSGGGEQFF.